This TCR beta chain originates from a study of cytomegalovirus exposure and HLA in healthy donors (dated by TCRdb to 2015 to 2018). With respect to the entire study: An earlier analysis of approximately 640 of the donors reported 250 to 300 Gb of sequence data and some 100 million unique TCR beta sequences from around 200 million T cells. Around 330 gigabases of sequencing data and roughly 80 million unique TCR sequences made up an early release that covered over 550 HLA-typed donors. Among the roughly 400 genotyped donors, 81% belonged to the genetic ancestry cluster associated with self-reported Caucasian donors. The study was designed to test whether signatures of past pathogen exposure could be identified by cataloging public T cell receptors. The study profiled the T cell repertoires of hundreds of subjects by immunosequencing and related them to cytomegalovirus serostatus. Along with the approximately 650-subject first cohort, a separate validation cohort of some 130 different subjects was used. To predict cytomegalovirus infection status, the study combined high-throughput TCR immunosequencing, statistical association of individual TCRs with disease status, and machine learning. In a later analysis, previously published TCR beta repertoires from hundreds of donors were re-analyzed and high-resolution HLA genotyping was added so that TCR occurrence patterns could be studied. The later analysis used no new phenotypic data to find candidate immune exposures, relying instead on TCR beta sequences and their occurrence across donors. To decide whether each TCR beta V gene segment behaved as functional or pseudogenic, an earlier analysis of some 600 of the donors relied on high-throughput TCR beta sequencing. Donor age, sex, ethnicity and CMV serostatus were collected together with the repertoire data. A later genetic analysis took genome-wide SNP genotypes for about 55% of the roughly 700 donors and used that subset as a discovery cohort. All discovery cohort repertoires had been generated using a single sequencing platform. HLA typing covered class I and class II loci at four-digit resolution. Typing coverage varied by locus: about 629-640 donors for A, B, C, DRB1 and DQB1; around 560 for DQA1; some 610 for DPA1; roughly 450 for DPB1. Because of strong linkage in the cohort, five DR-DQ haplotypes were treated as single units for association and clustering. On average, around 230,000 unique TCR beta nucleotide sequences were sequenced per donor among about 400 genotyped donors of the cohort, with 15% to 20% of those sequences being non-productive.

The CDR3 covers 16 residues, taking in both the cysteine and the phenylalanine. CDR3 DNA only is kept here, 48 bases in frame from base 1. V lost 4 bases and J lost 4 bases, and the count of bases not matched to a germline gene is 8. CDR1 and CDR2, looked up from the germline V gene, are SGHTA and FQGTGA. The paper's findings and limits, for the study overall: The study listed approximately 150 TCR beta chains as associated with cytomegalovirus. Most TCR sequences were observed very rarely across donors, whereas some public TCRs were present in many individuals. The authors suggested that the approach could potentially be extended to other disease states and immunological phenotypes. Assigning TCR associations to individual alleles was difficult when HLA alleles, especially DR and DQ, strongly co-occurred. In a later analysis, around 17,000 TCR beta sequences were associated with specific HLA alleles at a false discovery rate of 0.05. Sequencing depth was assumed to be roughly uniform across donors in the presence/absence analyses, though that assumption may not hold. According to a later analysis, TCR association rates differed among HLA loci, with DRB1 alleles showing the most associated TCRs and HLA-C alleles showing the fewest. In a later analysis, most CMV-associated TCR beta chains were found to appear HLA-restricted, with HLA associations seemingly driven largely by CMV exposure. In a later analysis, several top co-occurrence clusters were reported to appear linked to parvovirus B19, influenza, CMV and Epstein-Barr virus. The classifier was reported to diagnose cytomegalovirus status with high specificity and sensitivity in both the original cohort and the validation cohort. The 87-base-pair reads could not distinguish some IMGT-functional V segments, including TRBV6-2 and TRBV6-3, so those segments were excluded. In this cohort, only TCR beta chains were sequenced, and detectable features were limited by the absence of alpha or paired-chain data. A cluster of highly shared sequence variants was judged likely to represent a technical artifact of the sequencing pipeline. HLA typing was unavailable for some donors at each locus, so association tests used only the typed subset. A further reported finding was that TCR beta sequences accurately predicted the HLA-A and HLA-B alleles for most subjects in the first cohort. Because counts were too low, seventeen rarely observed V segments, including chromosome 9 orphons, were left out of the earlier analysis of about 620 of the donors. A later analysis found that HLA-associated TCR beta chains were more clonally expanded and had lower generation probabilities than equally common non-associated chains. In an earlier analysis of about 600 of the donors, most TCR beta V segments appeared in productive rearrangements about 90% or about 30% of the time, broadly matching IMGT annotations. In a later genetic analysis, fewer N-insertions in productive TCRs were reported among donors in an Asian-associated ancestry cluster than the roughly 700-donor mean. Correlated functional status among segregating V segments might reflect linkage disequilibrium, but an unknown experimental factor could not be ruled out. An association between a missense DCLRE1C variant and V-gene and J-gene trimming of TCR beta chains was found in a later genetic analysis and replicated in an independent cohort. Immune exposure information for the cohort was limited to CMV serostatus. A few of the identified cytomegalovirus-associated TCR beta chains were confirmed in vitro to be specific for cytomegalovirus antigens.

This clone has a single count. This clone's antigen is unknown. No base quality values were provided; no much bigger clone lies one nucleotide off. Libraries were prepared through the immunoSEQ multiplex PCR assay. A mixture of 60 forward primers for TCR Vbeta segments and 13 reverse primers for TCR Jbeta segments was used in the multiplex PCR. The CDR3 region of rearranged TCR beta genes was amplified from genomic DNA with a multiplex PCR assay. Amplified TCR beta libraries were sequenced as 87-base-pair reads on the Illumina HiSeq System. In the original analysis: Across the 700 or so repertoires, a later analysis counted some 81 million unique TCR beta chains, some 11 million of which were shared by at least two donors. A nearest-neighbor algorithm error-corrected the raw reads and collapsed the reads into unique sequences, merging closely related sequences to remove PCR and sequencing errors. To assign V, D and J gene segments, CDR3 sequences were aligned to IMGT reference sequences. For a sequence to be retained, at least a six-nucleotide match to both a V gene segment and a J gene segment was required. A rearrangement counted as productive if the CDR3 had no stop codons and remained in frame with V and J, and every other rearrangement counted as non-productive. CDR3 was defined by IMGT convention, running from the second conserved V-encoded cysteine to the conserved J-encoded phenylalanine. Sequences without an unambiguous match to a single V gene segment were excluded from the earlier analysis of about 600 of the donors. In an earlier analysis of roughly 600 of the donors, a V segment was called functional when productive rearrangements were above 56.7%, and segregating when the standard deviation between donors exceeded 5%. A statistical classification framework was developed to diagnose cytomegalovirus status using the catalog of TCR beta chain sequences. A later analysis assigned V and J genes by comparing TCR nucleotide sequences with IMGT/GENE-DB human TR gene sequences. The TCRdist pipeline was used in a later analysis to assign CDR3 sequences and most-parsimonious VDJ recombination scenarios. In a later analysis, each TCR beta chain was defined by its CDR3 amino acid sequence together with its V-gene family, and reads without a unique V-gene family were excluded. A later analysis removed 450 to 600 highly shared, low-generation-probability nucleotide sequences to deal with suspected cross-contamination and a sequencing artifact. In a later analysis, a clonal expansion index was calculated for each public chain from normalized within-repertoire ranks of inferred template counts. In a later analysis, generation probabilities were computed with a VDJ recombination model fitted to out-of-frame rearrangements, and the resulting probabilities were checked against IGoR. Hypergeometric tests were used in a later analysis to score TCR-TCR, TCR-HLA and TCR-CMV co-occurrence, with a repertoire-size bias correction applied to the TCR pairs. In a later analysis, false discovery rates were estimated by permuting HLA or CMV assignments 20 times. In a later analysis, co-occurring TCRs were grouped using DBSCAN, with TCRdist sequence similarity added in when clustering inside HLA-allele-positive subsets. For co-occurrence clustering, repertoires with fewer than 30,000 or more than 120,000 public chains were excluded, along with 5 or 6 repertoires with anomalous nucleotide sharing. Drawn from immuneACCESS, this table holds only the in-frame rearrangements with V and J called that TCRdb kept. Clones are partly lost; checked studies trace under half to an unresolved V gene and leave the rest unexplained. That table is the source of V, J and clone size, and D and trimming were worked out from the DNA. In this sample the table shows about 150,000 clones, around 80% of which occur a single time. The ten largest account for 6.5% of the sample.

In total, approximately 700 healthy bone marrow donors made up the cohort. All cohort members were sampled while nominally healthy, although unrecorded immune exposures were likely present. The donor was CMV seropositive and was included in the group of approximately 310 seropositive cohort members. A peripheral blood sample was collected from each donor, and TCR beta sequencing was performed on peripheral blood mononuclear cells. Genomic DNA extraction from the blood cell samples was performed with the Qiagen DNeasy Blood Extraction Kit. The chain uses TRBV7-3 and TRBJ2-3; TRBD2 matches 10 bases in the middle. This TCR derives from a man between 40 and 49 years old in good health and CMV-seropositive. The source material was PBMCs. Here the CDR3 is given as CASSSGLAGVADTQYF. The nucleotides read TGTGCCAGCAGCTCAGGCCTAGCGGGAGTTGCAGATACGCAGTATTTT.